The 6 T cell receptor beta chains in this list originate from one sample, sequenced in a study of T cell repertoires in cytomegalovirus infection. TCRdb used MiXCR to reprocess the reads, holding one entry per CDR3 protein. This sample yields 75,000 to 100,000 distinct CDR3 sequences, of which approximately 32% are seen a single time; over 60% belongs to the top ten. Their antigens remain unidentified. This specimen consisted of CD8+ T cells from cultured PBMCs, obtained from culture after CMV antigen stimulation. The receptors here all came from a human donor in good health (CMV status not recorded). Some clones in this sample may be carry-over from other donors' samples.

This clonotype was recorded a few times. The chain joins TRBV6-6 to TRBJ1-1; D is perhaps TRBD1 (6 bases). CDR3 length: 14 amino acids. Germline CDR1 reads MNHNY; CDR2 reads SVGAGI (reference sequence). V lost 0 bases and J 3 bases, leaving 8 bases between the germline ends. The DNA for the CDR3 is TGTGCCAGCAGTTACTCGCGACAGGACACTGAAGCTTTCTTT. It yields the protein CASSYSRQDTEAFF.

This clonotype has just a few counts. The CDR3 protein is CASSLGLAGKDTGELFF. CDR3 coding DNA: TGTGCCAGCAGCTTGGGGCTAGCGGGGAAGGACACCGGGGAGCTGTTTTTT. The chain is built from TRBV5-6 and TRBJ2-2; TRBD2 agrees at 9 bases. Trimming at V came to 0 bases and at J to 3 bases, leaving 6 bases not matched to a gene. This CDR3 region has 17 residues. CDR1 SGHDT and CDR2 YYEEEE come from the germline V gene.

At least ten counts were recorded for this clonotype. V and J are TRBV7-2 and TRBJ1-5, with D perhaps matching TRBD1 (6 bases). Deletions cut 4 bases from V and 0 bases from J, with 13 bases between. Germline assignment: CDR1 SGHTA and CDR2 FQGNSA. This CDR3 has 16 residues. CDR3 in DNA: TGTGCCAGCAGCTATTCCGGGACACCTAGCAATCAGCCCCAGCATTTT. Translation: CASSYSGTPSNQPQHF.

V usage is TRBV19 and J usage is TRBJ1-2; 7 bases are shared with TRBD1. The length of the CDR3 is 17 residues. The J segment lost 4 bases and the V segment lost 5 bases, leaving 16 bases of the junction unmatched. Germline CDR1 LNHDA, CDR2 SQIVND (reference sequence). CDR3 bases: TGTGCCAGTAGTGATCCTTTACGACAGGGTCGTTTCTATGGCTACACCTTC. Translating gives CASSDPLRQGRFYGYTF.

The CDR3, as DNA: TGTGCCAGCAGACCGACAGGGATGGGGCAGCCCCAGCATTTT. It translates to CASRPTGMGQPQHF. The gene calls are TRBV12-3 or TRBV12-4 and TRBJ1-5, with TRBD1 matching 7 bases. Germline trimming cut 6 bases from V and 7 bases from J; bases unmatched to any gene: 9. The length of the CDR3 is 14 residues.

This clonotype showed up just a few times. This chain uses TRBV5-1 with TRBJ1-1; the D gene is possibly TRBD1 (6 bases). This CDR3 region has 14 residues. Germline values: CDR1 SGHRS, CDR2 YFSETQ. V was trimmed by 1 base and J by 6 bases, leaving 13 bases between them. The CDR3 here is CASSLTGMSAEAFF. CDR3 bases: TGCGCCAGCAGCTTGACAGGGATGTCGGCTGAAGCTTTCTTT.